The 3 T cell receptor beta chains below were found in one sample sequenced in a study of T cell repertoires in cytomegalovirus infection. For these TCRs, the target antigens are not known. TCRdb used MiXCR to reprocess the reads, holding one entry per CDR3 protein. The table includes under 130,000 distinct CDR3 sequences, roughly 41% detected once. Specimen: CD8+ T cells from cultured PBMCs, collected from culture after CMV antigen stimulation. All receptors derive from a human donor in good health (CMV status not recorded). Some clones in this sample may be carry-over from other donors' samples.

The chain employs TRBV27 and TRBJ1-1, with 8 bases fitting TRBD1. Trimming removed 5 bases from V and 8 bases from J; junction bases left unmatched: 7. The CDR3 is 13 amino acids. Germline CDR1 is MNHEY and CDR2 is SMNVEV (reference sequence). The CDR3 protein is CASSMNRGTEAFF. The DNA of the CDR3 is TGTGCCAGCAGTATGAACAGGGGGACCGAAGCTTTCTTT.

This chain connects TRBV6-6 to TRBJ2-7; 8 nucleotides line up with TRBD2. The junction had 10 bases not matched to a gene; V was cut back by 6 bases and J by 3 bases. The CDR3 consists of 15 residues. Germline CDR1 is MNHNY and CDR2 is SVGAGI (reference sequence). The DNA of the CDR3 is TGTGCCAGCAGGGCTCGCGGGGGACTAGACTACGAGCAGTACTTC. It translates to CASRARGGLDYEQYF.

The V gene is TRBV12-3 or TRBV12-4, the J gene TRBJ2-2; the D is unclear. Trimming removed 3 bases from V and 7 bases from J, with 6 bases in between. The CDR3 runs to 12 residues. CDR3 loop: CASSFPVGELFF. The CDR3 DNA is TGTGCCAGCAGTTTCCCAGTCGGGGAGCTGTTTTTT.